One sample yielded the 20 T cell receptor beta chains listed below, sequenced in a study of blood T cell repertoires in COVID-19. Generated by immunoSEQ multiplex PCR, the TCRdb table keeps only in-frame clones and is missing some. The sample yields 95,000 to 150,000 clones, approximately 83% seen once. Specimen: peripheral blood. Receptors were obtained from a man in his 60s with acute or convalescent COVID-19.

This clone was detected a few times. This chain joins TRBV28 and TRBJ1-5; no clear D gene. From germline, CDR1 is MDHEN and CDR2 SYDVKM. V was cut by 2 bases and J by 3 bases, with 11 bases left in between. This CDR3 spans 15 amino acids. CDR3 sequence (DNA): TGTGCCAGCAGTTTACAGATGGCCTCCAATCAGCCCCAGCATTTT. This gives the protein CASSLQMASNQPQHF.

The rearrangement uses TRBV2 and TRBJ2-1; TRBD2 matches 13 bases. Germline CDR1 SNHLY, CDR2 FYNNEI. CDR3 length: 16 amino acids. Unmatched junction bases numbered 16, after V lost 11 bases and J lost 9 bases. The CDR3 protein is CARTGVWTSGSGEQFF. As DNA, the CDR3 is TGTGCCCGCACGGGGGTCTGGACTAGCGGGAGTGGTGAGCAGTTCTTC. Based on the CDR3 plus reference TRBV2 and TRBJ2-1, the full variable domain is EPEVTQTPSHQVTQMGQEVILRCVPISNHLYFYWYRQILGQKVEFLVSFYNNEISEKSEIFDDQFSVERPDGSNFTLKIRSTKLEDSAMYFCARTGVWTSGSGEQFFGPGTRLTVL.

CDR3 region: CASSLGLSPYNEQFF. CDR3 bases: TGTGCCAGCAGCTTAGGACTAAGCCCCTACAATGAGCAGTTCTTC. The gene calls are TRBV5-8 and TRBJ2-1, with D perhaps TRBD2 (6 bases). V lost 2 bases to trimming and J lost 2 bases, with 11 bases between them. CDR1 and CDR2 (germline): SGHTS, YDEGEE. This CDR3 is 15 amino acids long. Based on the CDR3 plus reference TRBV5-8 and TRBJ2-1, the full variable domain is EAGVTQSPTHLIKTRGQQATLRCSPISGHTSVYWYQQALGLGLQFLLWYDEGEERNRGNFPPRFSGRQFPNYSSELNVNALELEDSALYLCASSLGLSPYNEQFFGPGTRLTVL.

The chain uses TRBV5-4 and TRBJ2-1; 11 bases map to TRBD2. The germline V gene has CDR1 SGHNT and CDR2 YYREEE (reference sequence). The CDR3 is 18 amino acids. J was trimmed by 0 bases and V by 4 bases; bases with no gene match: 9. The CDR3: CASSLGLAGPASYNEQFF. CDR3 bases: TGTGCCAGCAGCCTCGGACTAGCGGGCCCGGCCTCCTACAATGAGCAGTTCTTC.

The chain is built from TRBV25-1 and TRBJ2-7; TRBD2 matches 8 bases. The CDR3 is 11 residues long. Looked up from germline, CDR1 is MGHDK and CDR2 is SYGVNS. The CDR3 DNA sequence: TGTGCCAGCAGGGCGGCCGGGAGGGGAGGCGTC. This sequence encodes CASRAAGRGGV.

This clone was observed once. This chain's CDR3 is CASSPNRAVGTEAFF. CDR3 nucleotides: TGTGCCAGTAGTCCGAACAGGGCCGTCGGGACTGAAGCTTTCTTT. The V and J genes are TRBV19 and TRBJ1-1, with D possibly TRBD1 on 6 matching bases. The CDR3 has 15 residues. V gave up 5 bases and J gave up 5 bases, with 18 bases separating them. From germline, CDR1 is LNHDA and CDR2 SQIVND (reference sequence).

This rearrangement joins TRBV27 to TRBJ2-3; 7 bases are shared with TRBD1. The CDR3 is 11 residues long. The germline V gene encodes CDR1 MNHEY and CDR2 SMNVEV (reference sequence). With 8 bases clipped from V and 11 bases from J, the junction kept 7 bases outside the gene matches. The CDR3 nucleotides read TGTGCCAGCGGACAGGCTAGAAGGCAGTATTTT. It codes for CASGQARRQYF.

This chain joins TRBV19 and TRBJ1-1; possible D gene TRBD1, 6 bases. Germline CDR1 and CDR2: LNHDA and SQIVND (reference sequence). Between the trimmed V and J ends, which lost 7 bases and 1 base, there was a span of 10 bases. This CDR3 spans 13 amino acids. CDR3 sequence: CASTEDRNTEAFF. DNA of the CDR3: TGTGCCAGTACCGAGGACAGGAACACTGAAGCTTTCTTT.

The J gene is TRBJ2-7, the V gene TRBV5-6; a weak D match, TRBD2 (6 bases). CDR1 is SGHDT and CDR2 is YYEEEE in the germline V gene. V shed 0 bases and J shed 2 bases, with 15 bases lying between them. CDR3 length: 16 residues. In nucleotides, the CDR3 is TGTGCCAGCAGCTTGGGTGGGACTGGAGCCCCCTACGAGCAGTACTTC. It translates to CASSLGGTGAPYEQYF.

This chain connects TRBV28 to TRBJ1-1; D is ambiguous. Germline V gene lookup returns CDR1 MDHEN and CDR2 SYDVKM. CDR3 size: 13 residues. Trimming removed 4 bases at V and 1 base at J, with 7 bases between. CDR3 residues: CASSSSANTEAFF. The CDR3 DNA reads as TGTGCCAGCAGTTCCAGCGCGAACACTGAAGCTTTCTTT.

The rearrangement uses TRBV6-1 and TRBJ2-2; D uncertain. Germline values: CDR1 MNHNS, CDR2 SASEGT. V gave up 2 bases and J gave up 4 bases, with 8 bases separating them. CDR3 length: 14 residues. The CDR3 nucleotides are TGTGCCAGCAGTGAAATGGCCAGCACCGGGGAGCTGTTTTTT. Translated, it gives CASSEMASTGELFF.

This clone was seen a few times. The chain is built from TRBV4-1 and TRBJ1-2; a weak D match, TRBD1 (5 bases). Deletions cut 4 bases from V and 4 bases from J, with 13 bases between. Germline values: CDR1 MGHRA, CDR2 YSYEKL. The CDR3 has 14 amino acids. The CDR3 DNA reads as TGCGCCAGCAGCCCCCCGACAGATGTCTATGGCTACACCTTC. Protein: CASSPPTDVYGYTF.

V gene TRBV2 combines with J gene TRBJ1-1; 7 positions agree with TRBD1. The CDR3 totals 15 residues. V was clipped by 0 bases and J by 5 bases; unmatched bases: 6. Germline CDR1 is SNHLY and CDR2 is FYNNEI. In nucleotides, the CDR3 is TGTGCCAGCAGTGAAGCGAGACAGGGTGGAACTGAAGCTTTCTTT. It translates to CASSEARQGGTEAFF.

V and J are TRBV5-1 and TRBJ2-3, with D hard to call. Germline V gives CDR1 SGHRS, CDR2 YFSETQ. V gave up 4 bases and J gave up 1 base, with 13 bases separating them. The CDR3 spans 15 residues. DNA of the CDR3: TGCGCCAGCAGCAGCCTGCTGGTAGGCACAGATACGCAGTATTTT. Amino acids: CASSSLLVGTDTQYF.

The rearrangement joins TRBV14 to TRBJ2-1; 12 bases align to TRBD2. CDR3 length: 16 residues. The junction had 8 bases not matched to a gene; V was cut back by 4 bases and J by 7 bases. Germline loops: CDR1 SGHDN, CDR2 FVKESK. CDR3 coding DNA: TGTGCCAGCAGCCCTTTGTCCGGGACTAGCGGGAATGAGCAGTTCTTC. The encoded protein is CASSPLSGTSGNEQFF. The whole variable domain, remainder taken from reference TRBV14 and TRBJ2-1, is EAGVTQFPSHSVIEKGQTVTLRCDPISGHDNLYWYRRVMGKEIKFLLHFVKESKQDESGMPNNRFLAERTGGTYSTLKVQPAELEDSGVYFCASSPLSGTSGNEQFFGPGTRLTVL.

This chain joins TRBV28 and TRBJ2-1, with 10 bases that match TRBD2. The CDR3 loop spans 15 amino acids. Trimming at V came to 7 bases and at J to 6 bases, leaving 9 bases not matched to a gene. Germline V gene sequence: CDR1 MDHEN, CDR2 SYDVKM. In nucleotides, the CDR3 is TGTGCCAGCAACCCGGGACTAGCGTTAGGCAATGAGCAGTTCTTC. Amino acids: CASNPGLALGNEQFF.

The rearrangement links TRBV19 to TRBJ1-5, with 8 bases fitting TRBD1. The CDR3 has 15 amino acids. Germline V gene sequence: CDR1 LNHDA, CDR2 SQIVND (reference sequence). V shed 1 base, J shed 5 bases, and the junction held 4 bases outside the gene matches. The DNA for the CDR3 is TGTGCCAGTAGTATAGCCGACAGGGGTGATCAGCCCCAGCATTTT. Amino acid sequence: CASSIADRGDQPQHF.

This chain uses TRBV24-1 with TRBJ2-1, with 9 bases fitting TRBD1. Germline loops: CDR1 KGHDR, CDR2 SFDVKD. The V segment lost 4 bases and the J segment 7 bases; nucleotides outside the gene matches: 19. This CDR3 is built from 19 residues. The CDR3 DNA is TGTGCCACCAGTGAATCATACAGGGGGCCGGAGAGGCGTATGAATGAGCAGTTCTTC. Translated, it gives CATSESYRGPERRMNEQFF.

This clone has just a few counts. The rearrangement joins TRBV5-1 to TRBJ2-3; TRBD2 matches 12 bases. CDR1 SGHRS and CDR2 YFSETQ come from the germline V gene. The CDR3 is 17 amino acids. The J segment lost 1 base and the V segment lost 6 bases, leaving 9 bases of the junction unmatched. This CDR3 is CASTQRLAGEGTDTQYF. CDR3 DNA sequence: TGCGCCAGCACCCAAAGACTAGCGGGAGAAGGCACAGATACGCAGTATTTT.

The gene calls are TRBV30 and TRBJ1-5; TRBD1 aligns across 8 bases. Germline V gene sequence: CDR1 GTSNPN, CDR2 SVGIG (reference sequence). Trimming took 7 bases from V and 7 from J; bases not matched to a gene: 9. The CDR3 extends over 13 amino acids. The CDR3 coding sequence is TGTGCCTCTTCGACAGGGACAGGACAGCCCCAGCATTTT. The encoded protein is CASSTGTGQPQHF.